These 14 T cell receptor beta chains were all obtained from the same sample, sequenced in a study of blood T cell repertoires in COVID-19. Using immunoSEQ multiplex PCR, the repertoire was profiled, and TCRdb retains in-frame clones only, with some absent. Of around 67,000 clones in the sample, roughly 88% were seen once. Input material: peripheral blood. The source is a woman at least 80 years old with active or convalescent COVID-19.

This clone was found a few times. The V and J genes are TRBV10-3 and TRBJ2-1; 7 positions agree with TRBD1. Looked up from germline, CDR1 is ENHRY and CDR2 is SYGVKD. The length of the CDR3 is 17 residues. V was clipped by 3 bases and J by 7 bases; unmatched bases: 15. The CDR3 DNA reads TGTGCCATCAGTGATGGTATAGGGGGCGTCCGCCTTAATGAGCAGTTCTTC. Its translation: CAISDGIGGVRLNEQFF.

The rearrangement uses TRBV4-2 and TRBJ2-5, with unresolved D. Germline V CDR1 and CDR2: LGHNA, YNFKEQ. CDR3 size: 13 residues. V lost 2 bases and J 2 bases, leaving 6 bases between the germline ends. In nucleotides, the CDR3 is TGTGCCAGCAGCCAAACTATTCAAGAGACCCAGTACTTC. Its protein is CASSQTIQETQYF.

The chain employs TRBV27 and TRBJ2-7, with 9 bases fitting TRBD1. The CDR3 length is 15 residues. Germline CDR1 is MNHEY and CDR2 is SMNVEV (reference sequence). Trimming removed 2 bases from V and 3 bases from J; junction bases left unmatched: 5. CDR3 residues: CASSLRGQGFYEQYF. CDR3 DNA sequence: TGTGCCAGCAGTTTAAGGGGACAGGGATTCTACGAGCAGTACTTC.

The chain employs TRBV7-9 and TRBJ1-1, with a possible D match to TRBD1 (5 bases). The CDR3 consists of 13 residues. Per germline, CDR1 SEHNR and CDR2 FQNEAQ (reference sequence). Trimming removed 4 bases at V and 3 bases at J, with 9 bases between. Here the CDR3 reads CASSSQGYTEAFF. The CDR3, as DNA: TGTGCCAGCAGCTCGCAGGGTTACACTGAAGCTTTCTTT. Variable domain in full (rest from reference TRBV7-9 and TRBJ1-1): DTGVSQNPRHKITKRGQNVTFRCDPISEHNRLYWYRQTLGQGPEFLTYFQNEAQLEKSRLLSDRFSAERPKGSFSTLEIQRTEQGDSAMYLCASSSQGYTEAFFGQGTRLTVV.

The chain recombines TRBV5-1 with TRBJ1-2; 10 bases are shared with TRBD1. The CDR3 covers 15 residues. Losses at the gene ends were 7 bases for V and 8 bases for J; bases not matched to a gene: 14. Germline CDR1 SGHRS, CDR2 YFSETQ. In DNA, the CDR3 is TGCGCCAGCCGGAACCGGGACAGGGGAGGATTAGGCTACACCTTC. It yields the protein CASRNRDRGGLGYTF.

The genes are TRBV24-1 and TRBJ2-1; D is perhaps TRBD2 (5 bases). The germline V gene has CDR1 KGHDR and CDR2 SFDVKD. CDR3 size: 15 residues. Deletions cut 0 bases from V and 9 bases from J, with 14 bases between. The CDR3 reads CATSDLDNPRGEQFF. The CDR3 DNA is TGTGCCACCAGTGATTTGGACAACCCCCGGGGTGAGCAGTTCTTC.

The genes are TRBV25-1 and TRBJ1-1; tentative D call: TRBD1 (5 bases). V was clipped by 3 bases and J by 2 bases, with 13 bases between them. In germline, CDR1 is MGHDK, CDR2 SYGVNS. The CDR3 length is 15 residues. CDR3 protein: CASSDPTGVNTEAFF. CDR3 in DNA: TGTGCCAGCAGTGACCCCACAGGAGTCAACACTGAAGCTTTCTTT. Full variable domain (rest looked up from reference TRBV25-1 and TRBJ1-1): EADIYQTPRYLVIGTGKKITLECSQTMGHDKMYWYQQDPGMELHLIHYSYGVNSTEKGDLSSESTVSRIRTEHFPLTLESARPSHTSQYLCASSDPTGVNTEAFFGQGTRLTVV.

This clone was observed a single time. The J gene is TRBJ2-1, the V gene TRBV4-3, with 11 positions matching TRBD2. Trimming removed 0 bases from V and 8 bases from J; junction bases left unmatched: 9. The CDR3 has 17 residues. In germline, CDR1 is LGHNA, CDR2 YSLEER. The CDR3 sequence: CASSQDISLAGGDEQFF. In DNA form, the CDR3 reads TGCGCCAGCAGCCAAGATATCTCCCTAGCGGGAGGTGATGAGCAGTTCTTC.

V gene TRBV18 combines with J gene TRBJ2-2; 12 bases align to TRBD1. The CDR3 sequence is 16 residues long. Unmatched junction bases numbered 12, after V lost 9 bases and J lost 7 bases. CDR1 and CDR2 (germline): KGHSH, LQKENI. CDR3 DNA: TGTGCCAGTTCCTCCGGGACAGGGGGCTCGGACGGGGAGCTGTTTTTT. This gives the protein CASSSGTGGSDGELFF. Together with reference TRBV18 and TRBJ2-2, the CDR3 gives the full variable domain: NAGVMQNPRHLVRRRGQEARLRCSPMKGHSHVYWYRQLPEEGLKFMVYLQKENIIDESGMPKERFSAEFPKEGPSILRIQQVVRGDSAAYFCASSSGTGGSDGELFFGEGSRLTVL.

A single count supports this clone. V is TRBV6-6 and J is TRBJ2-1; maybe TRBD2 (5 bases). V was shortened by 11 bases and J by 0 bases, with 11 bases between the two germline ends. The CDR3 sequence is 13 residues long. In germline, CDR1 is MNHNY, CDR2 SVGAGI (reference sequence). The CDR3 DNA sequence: TGTGCCTCCCGTGCGGGCTCCTACAATGAGCAGTTCTTC. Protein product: CASRAGSYNEQFF.

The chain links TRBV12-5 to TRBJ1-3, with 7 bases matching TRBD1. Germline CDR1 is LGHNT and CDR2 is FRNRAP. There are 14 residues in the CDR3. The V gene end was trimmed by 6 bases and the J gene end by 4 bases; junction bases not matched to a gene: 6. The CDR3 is CASGEGADGNTIYF. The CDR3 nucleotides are TGTGCTAGTGGGGAGGGGGCGGACGGAAACACCATATATTTT.

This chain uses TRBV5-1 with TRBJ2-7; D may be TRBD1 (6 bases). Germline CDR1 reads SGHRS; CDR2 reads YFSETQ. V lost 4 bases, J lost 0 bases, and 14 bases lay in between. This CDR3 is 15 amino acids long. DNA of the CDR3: TGCGCCAGCAGCCCAAGACAGGCTAGCTCCTACGAGCAGTACTTC. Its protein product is CASSPRQASSYEQYF.

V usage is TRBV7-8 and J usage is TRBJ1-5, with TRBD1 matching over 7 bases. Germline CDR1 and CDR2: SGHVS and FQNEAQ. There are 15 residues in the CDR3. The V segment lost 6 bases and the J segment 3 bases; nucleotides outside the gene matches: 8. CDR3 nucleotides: TGTGCCAGCAGGCCACTGACAGGGCCCAATCAGCCCCAGCATTTT. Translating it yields CASRPLTGPNQPQHF.

Here the CDR3 DNA reads TGTGCCACCAGTGATACTAGCGGTCGAATCGACAATGAGCAGTTCTTC. It is translated as CATSDTSGRIDNEQFF. This chain connects TRBV24-1 to TRBJ2-1; 8 nucleotides line up with TRBD2. CDR1 and CDR2 from the germline V gene are KGHDR and SFDVKD. The CDR3 is 16 amino acids. V shed 3 bases and J 5 bases; nucleotides not matched to a gene: 8.